Here is one T cell receptor (beta chain) with its context. Trimming pared 6 bases from V and 2 bases from J, leaving 4 bases between. The CDR3 length is 11 residues. This record belongs to a study of blood T cell repertoires in COVID-19. Grouping used clinical history reported by participants in a survey and questionnaire. This table comes from immunoSEQ multiplex PCR, and its TCRdb copy is limited to in-frame clones, with some not included. Of about 320,000 clones in the sample, around nine tenths were seen once. Source material: PBMCs or T cells enriched from blood (not recorded which). The chain links TRBV12-3 or TRBV12-4 to TRBJ1-2; D unresolved. The source of this sequence is a man aged 60 to 75 who had recovered from COVID-19. In DNA form, the CDR3 reads TGTGCCAGCAGGCAGAACTATGGCTACACCTTC. Amino acid sequence: CASRQNYGYTF.